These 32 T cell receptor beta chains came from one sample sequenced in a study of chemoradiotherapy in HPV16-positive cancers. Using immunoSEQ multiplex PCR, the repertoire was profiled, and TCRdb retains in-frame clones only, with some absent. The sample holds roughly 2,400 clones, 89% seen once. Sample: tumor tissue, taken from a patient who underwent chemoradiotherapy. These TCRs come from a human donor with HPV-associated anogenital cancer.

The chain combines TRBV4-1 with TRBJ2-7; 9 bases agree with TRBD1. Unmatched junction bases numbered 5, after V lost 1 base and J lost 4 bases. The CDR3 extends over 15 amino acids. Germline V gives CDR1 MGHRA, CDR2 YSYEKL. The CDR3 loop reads CASSQVGTGTYEQYF. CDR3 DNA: TGCGCCAGCAGCCAAGTCGGGACAGGGACTTACGAGCAGTACTTC.

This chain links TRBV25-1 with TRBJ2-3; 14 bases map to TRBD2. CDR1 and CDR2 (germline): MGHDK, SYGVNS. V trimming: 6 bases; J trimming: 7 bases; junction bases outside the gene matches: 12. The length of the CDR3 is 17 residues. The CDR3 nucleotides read TGTGCCAGCAGCGAACCAGCCGGGACTAGCGGGGGTAATACGCAGTATTTT. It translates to CASSEPAGTSGGNTQYF.

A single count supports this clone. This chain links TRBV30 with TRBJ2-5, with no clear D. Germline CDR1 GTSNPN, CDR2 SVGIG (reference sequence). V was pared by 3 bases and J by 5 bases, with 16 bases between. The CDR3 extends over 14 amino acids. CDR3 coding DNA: TGTGCCTGGAGCCCCCCCATTGTAACGGAGACCCAGTACTTC. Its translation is CAWSPPIVTETQYF.

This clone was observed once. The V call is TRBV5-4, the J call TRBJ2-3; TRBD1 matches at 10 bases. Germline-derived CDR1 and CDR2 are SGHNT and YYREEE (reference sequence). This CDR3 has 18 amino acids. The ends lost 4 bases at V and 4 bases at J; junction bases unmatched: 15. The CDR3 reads CASSRGTGVSYSPDTQYF. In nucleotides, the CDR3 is TGTGCCAGCAGCCGTGGGACAGGGGTATCCTATTCGCCAGATACGCAGTATTTT.

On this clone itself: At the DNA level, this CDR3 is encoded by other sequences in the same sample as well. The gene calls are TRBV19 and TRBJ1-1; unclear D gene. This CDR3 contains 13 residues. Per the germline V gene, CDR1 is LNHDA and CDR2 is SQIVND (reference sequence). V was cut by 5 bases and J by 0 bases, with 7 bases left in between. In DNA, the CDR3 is TGTGCCAGTAGTCTTCACATGAACACTGAAGCTTTCTTT. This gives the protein CASSLHMNTEAFF.

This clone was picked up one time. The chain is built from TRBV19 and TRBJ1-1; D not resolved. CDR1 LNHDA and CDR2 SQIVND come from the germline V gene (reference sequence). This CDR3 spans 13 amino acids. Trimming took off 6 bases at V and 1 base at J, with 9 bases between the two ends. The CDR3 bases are TGTGCCAGTAGCTCGCGGCAGAACACTGAAGCTTTCTTT. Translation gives CASSSRQNTEAFF.

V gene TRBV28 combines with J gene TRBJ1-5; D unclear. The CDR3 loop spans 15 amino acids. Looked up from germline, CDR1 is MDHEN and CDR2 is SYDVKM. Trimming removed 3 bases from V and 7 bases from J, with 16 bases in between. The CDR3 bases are TGTGCCAGCAGTTTGTGGGGAGAGGCGGGACAGCCCCAGCATTTT. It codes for CASSLWGEAGQPQHF.

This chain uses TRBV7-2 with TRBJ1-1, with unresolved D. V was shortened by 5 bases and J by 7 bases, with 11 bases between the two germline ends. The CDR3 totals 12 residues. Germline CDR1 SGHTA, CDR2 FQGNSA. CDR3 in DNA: TGTGCCAGCAGCCCAGACGGAGATGAAGCTTTCTTT. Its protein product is CASSPDGDEAFF.

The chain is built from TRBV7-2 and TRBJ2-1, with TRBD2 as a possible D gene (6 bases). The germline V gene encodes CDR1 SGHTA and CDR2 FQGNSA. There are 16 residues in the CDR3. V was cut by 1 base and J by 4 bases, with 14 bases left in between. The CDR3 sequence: CASSLERGFLYNEQFF. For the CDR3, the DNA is TGTGCCAGCAGCTTAGAACGGGGGTTTCTTTACAATGAGCAGTTCTTC.

This CDR3 reads CASSVGSPDTQYF. The CDR3 DNA follows: TGTGCCAGCAGCGTAGGTAGCCCCGATACGCAGTATTTT. J is TRBJ2-3 and V is TRBV9; D gene unclear. The CDR3 is made up of 13 amino acids. The V and J ends lost 0 bases and 6 bases respectively, with 8 bases between them. Per the germline V gene, CDR1 is SGDLS and CDR2 is YYNGEE.

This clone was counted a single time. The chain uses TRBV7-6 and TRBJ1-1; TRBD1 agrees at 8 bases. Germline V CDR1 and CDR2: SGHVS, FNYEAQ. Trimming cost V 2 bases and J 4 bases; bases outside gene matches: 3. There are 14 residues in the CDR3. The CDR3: CASSLQGAPTEAFF. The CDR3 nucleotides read TGTGCCAGCAGCTTACAGGGGGCGCCCACTGAAGCTTTCTTT.

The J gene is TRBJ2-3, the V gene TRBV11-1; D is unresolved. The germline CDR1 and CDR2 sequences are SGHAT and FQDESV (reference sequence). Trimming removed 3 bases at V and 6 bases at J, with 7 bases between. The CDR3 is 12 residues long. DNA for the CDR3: TGTGCCAGCAGCTTTGAAGGGGATACGCAGTATTTT. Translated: CASSFEGDTQYF.

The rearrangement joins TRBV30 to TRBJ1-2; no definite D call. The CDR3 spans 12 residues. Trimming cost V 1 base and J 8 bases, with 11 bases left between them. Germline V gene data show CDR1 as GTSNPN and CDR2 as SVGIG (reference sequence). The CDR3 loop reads CAWSEQYEGYTF. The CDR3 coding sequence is TGTGCCTGGAGTGAGCAGTATGAAGGCTACACCTTC.

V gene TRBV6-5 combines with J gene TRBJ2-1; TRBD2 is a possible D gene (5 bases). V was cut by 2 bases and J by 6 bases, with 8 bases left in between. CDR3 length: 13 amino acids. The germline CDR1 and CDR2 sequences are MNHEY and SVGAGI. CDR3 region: CASSYLAANEQFF. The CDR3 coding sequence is TGTGCCAGCAGTTACCTAGCCGCCAATGAGCAGTTCTTC.

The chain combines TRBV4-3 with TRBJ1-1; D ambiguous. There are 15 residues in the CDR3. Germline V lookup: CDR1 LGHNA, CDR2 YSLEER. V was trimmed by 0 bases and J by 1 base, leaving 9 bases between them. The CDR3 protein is CASSQDSGENTEAFF. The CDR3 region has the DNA TGCGCCAGCAGCCAAGATAGCGGTGAGAACACTGAAGCTTTCTTT.

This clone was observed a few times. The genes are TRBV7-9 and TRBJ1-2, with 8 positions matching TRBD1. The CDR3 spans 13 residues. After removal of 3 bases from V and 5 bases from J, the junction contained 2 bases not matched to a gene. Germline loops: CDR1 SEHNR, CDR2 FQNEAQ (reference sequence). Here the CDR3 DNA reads TGTGCCAGCAGCTTCGGACAGGGTTATGGCTACACCTTC. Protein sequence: CASSFGQGYGYTF.

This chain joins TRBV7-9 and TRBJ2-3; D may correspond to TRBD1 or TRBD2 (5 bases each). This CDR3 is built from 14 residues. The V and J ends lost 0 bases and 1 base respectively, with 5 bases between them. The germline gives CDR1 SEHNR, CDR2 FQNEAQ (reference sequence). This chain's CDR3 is CASSLAGGTDTQYF. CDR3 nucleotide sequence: TGTGCCAGCAGCTTAGCGGGGGGCACAGATACGCAGTATTTT.

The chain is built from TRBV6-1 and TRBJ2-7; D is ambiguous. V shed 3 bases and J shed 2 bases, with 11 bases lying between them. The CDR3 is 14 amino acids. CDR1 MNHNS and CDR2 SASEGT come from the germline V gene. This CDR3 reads CASSEDRAAYEQYF. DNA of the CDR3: TGTGCCAGCAGTGAGGATCGGGCAGCCTACGAGCAGTACTTC.

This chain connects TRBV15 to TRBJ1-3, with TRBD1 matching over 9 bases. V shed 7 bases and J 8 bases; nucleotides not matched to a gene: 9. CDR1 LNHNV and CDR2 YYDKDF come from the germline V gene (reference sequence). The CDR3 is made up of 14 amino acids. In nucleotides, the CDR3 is TGTGCCACCACGGACTCACAGGGGGCTGACACCATATATTTT. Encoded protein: CATTDSQGADTIYF.

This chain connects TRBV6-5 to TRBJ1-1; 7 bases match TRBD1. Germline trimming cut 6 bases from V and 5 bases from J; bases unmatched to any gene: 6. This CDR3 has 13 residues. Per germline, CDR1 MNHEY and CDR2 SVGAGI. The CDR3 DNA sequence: TGTGCCAGCAGAGTACAGGGGTGGACTGAAGCTTTCTTT. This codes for CASRVQGWTEAFF.

CDR3 bases: TGTGCCAGCAGTTTCCGACGGACTGAAGCTTTCTTT. Translating gives CASSFRRTEAFF. The chain uses TRBV28 and TRBJ1-1, with D uncertain. CDR1 and CDR2 (germline): MDHEN, SYDVKM. Trimming left V 3 bases short and J 5 bases short, with 7 bases between. The CDR3 consists of 12 residues.

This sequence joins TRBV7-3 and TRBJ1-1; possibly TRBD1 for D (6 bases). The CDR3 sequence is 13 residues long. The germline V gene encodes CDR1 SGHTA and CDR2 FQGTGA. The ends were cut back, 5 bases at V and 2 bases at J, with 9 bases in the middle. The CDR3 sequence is CASSVDSNTEAFF. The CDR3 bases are TGTGCCAGCAGCGTGGACAGTAACACTGAAGCTTTCTTT.

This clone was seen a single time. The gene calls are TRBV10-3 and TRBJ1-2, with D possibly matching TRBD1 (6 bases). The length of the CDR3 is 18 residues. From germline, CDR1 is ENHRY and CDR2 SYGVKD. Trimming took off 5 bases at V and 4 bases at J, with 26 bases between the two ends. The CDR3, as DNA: TGTGCCATCAGTTCACTTACGCGGGACACCCAAATCTCCTATGGCTACACCTTC. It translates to CAISSLTRDTQISYGYTF.

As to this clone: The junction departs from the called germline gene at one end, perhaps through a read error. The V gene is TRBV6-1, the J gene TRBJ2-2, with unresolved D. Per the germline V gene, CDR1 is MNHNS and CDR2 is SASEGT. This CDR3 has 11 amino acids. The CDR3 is CASREAGELFF. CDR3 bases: TGTGCCAGCAGAGAAGCCGGGGAGCTGTTTTTT.

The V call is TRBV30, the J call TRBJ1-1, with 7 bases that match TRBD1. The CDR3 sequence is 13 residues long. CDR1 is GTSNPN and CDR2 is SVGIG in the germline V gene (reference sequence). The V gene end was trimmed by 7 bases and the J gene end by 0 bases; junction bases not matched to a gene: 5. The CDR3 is CASSTGLNTEAFF. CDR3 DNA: TGTGCCTCGTCGACAGGGCTGAACACTGAAGCTTTCTTT.

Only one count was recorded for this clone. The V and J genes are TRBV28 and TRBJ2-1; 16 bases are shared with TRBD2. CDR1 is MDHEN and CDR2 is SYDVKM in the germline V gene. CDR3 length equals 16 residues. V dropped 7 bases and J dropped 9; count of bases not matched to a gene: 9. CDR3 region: CASTPSGTSGGGEQFF. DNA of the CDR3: TGTGCCAGCACCCCCTCAGGGACTAGCGGGGGGGGTGAGCAGTTCTTC. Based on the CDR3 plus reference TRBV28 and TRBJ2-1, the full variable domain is DVKVTQSSRYLVKRTGEKVFLECVQDMDHENMFWYRQDPGLGLRLIYFSYDVKMKEKGDIPEGYSVSREKKERFSLILESASTNQTSMYLCASTPSGTSGGGEQFFGPGTRLTVL.

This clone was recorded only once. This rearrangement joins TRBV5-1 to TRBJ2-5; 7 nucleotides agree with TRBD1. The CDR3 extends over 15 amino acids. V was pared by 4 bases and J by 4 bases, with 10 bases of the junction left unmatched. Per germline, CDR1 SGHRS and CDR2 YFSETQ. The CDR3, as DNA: TGCGCCAGCAGCGCCGGACAGGTCTGGGGAGAGACCCAGTACTTC. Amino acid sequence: CASSAGQVWGETQYF.

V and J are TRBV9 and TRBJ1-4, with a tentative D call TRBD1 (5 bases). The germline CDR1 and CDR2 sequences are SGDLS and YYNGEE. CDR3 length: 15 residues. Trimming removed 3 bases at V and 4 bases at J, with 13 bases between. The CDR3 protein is CASSEQGYLNEKLFF. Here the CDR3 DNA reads TGTGCCAGCAGCGAGCAGGGCTACCTTAATGAAAAACTGTTTTTT.

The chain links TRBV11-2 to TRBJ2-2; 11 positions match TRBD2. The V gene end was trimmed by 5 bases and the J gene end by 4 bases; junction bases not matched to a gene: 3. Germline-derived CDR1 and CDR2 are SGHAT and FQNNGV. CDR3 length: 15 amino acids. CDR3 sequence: CASSATSGGTGELFF. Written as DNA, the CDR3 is TGTGCCAGCAGCGCCACTAGCGGGGGCACCGGGGAGCTGTTTTTT.

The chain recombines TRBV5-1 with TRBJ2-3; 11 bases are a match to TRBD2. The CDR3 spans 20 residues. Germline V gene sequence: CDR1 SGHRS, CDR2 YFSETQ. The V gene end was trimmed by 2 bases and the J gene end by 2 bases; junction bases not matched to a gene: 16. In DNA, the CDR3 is TGCGCCAGCAGCTTCAGTCTAGCGGGGGGCCTACCCTCATACACAGATACGCAGTATTTT. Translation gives CASSFSLAGGLPSYTDTQYF.

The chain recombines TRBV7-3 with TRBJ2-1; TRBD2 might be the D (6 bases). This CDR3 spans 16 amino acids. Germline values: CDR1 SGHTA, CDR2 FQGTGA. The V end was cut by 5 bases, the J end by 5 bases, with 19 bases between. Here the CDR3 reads CASSLRPGRANNEQFF. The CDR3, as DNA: TGTGCCAGCAGCCTTAGGCCCGGGAGAGCGAACAATGAGCAGTTCTTC.

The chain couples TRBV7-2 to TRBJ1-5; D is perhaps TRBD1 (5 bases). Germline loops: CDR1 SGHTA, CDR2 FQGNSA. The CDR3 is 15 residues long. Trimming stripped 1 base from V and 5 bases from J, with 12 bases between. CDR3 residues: CASSLVLRGDQPQHF. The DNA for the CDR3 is TGTGCCAGCAGCTTAGTTTTGAGGGGCGATCAGCCCCAGCATTTT.